This T cell receptor (beta chain) was sequenced during a study of CD8 T cells in ankylosing spondylitis. Study-wide results and limits: Some of the motif variants had earlier been found in reactive arthritis patients' fluid and blood.

Construction of TCR beta libraries was performed using quantitative 5'-RACE with molecular barcodes. Using its own MiXCR run on the 5' RACE reads, TCRdb lists one record per CDR3 protein. The sample has some 7,600 distinct CDR3 sequences; roughly 7.7% are singletons. This clonotype was seen only a few times. Its antigen is as yet unknown. Sequenced material: blood, either unsorted or a sorted T cell fraction (not recorded which). The receptor's source is a male donor with ankylosing spondylitis or in good health (not recorded which).

The DNA for the CDR3 is TGTGCCAGCAGCGACCGGGACAGAGACACCGGGGAGCTGTTTTTT. Its translation is CASSDRDRDTGELFF. V gene TRBV9 combines with J gene TRBJ2-2, with 7 bases that match TRBD1. The V gene end was trimmed by 3 bases and the J gene end by 3 bases; junction bases not matched to a gene: 5. This CDR3 region has 15 residues. Looked up from germline, CDR1 is SGDLS and CDR2 is YYNGEE.